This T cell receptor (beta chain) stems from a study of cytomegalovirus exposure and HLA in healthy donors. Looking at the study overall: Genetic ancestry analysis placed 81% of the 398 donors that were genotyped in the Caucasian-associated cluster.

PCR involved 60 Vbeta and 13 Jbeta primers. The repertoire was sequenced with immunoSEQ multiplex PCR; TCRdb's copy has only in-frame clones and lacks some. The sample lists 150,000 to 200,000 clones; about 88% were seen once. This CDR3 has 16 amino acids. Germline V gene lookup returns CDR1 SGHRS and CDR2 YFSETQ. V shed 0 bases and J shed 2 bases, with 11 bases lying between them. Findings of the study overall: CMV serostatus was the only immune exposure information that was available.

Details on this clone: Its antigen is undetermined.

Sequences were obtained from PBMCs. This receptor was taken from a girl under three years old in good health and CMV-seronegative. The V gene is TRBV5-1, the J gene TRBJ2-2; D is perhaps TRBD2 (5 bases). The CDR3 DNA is TGCGCCAGCAGCTTGGCCTCTAGCCTAAACACCGGGGAGCTGTTTTTT. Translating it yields CASSLASSLNTGELFF. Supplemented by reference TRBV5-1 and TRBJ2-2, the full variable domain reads KAGVTQTPRYLIKTRGQQVTLSCSPISGHRSVSWYQQTPGQGLQFLFEYFSETQRNKGNFPGRFSGRQFSNSRSEMNVSTLELGDSALYLCASSLASSLNTGELFFGEGSRLTVL.